Each of the 28 T cell receptor beta chains below was sequenced from the same sample in a study of shared T cell receptors in the human thymus. The table came from immunoSEQ multiplex PCR; TCRdb's copy has only in-frame clones and leaves some out. Of over 650,000 clones listed, around 87% are singletons. The data were also submitted as part of a second study, on human thymus T cells.

The sample was thymocytes. These receptors all come from a boy under two years old with a congenital heart defect.

On this clone: Its ends do not fully match the called genes, so a read error is possible. The chain joins TRBV5-4 to TRBJ1-1; TRBD1 agrees at 11 bases. The CDR3 is made up of 15 amino acids. From germline, CDR1 is SGHNT and CDR2 YYREEE (reference sequence). The CDR3 here is CVSSEPGQGDTEAFF. Here the CDR3 DNA reads TGTGTCAGCAGCGAACCGGGACAGGGGGACACTGAAGCTTTCTTT.

CDR3 in DNA: TGTGCCAGACCCCTCAGGGATCGGGCAGATACGCAGTATTTT. Amino acids: CARPLRDRADTQYF. The chain joins TRBV2 to TRBJ2-3; perhaps TRBD1 as D (5 bases). Germline V CDR1 and CDR2: SNHLY, FYNNEI. V gave up 9 bases and J gave up 4 bases, with 17 bases separating them. The CDR3 runs to 14 residues. Full variable domain (remainder filled in from reference TRBV2 and TRBJ2-3): EPEVTQTPSHQVTQMGQEVILRCVPISNHLYFYWYRQILGQKVEFLVSFYNNEISEKSEIFDDQFSVERPDGSNFTLKIRSTKLEDSAMYFCARPLRDRADTQYFGPGTRLTVL.

The rearrangement links TRBV19 to TRBJ1-2; maybe TRBD1 (6 bases). The germline V gene has CDR1 LNHDA and CDR2 SQIVND (reference sequence). V shed 5 bases and J shed 2 bases, with 12 bases lying between them. The CDR3 has 14 residues. The CDR3 region has the DNA TGTGCCAGTAGTGCCTCTCAGGGGAACTATGGCTACACCTTC. Translating it yields CASSASQGNYGYTF. The full variable domain, completed using reference TRBV19 and TRBJ1-2, is DGGITQSPKYLFRKEGQNVTLSCEQNLNHDAMYWYRQDPGQGLRLIYYSQIVNDFQKGDIAEGYSVSREKKESFPLTVTSAQKNPTAFYLCASSASQGNYGYTFGSGTRLTVV.

This clone was counted only a few times. The chain joins TRBV30 to TRBJ2-7; 8 bases agree with TRBD2. This CDR3 has 16 amino acids. J lost 1 base, V lost 2 bases, and 10 bases had no gene match. The germline CDR1 and CDR2 sequences are GTSNPN and SVGIG (reference sequence). The CDR3 reads CAWSPSLQRESYEQYF. CDR3 bases: TGTGCCTGGAGTCCATCTCTCCAGCGGGAGTCCTACGAGCAGTACTTC.

The chain combines TRBV5-6 with TRBJ2-6, with D possibly being TRBD1 (6 bases). This CDR3 contains 18 residues. Trimming removed 0 bases from V and 2 bases from J, with 15 bases in between. Germline V gene sequence: CDR1 SGHDT, CDR2 YYEEEE. Written as DNA, the CDR3 is TGTGCCAGCAGCTTGGGGGGTGGACAGACAACTGGGGCCAACGTCCTGACTTTC. This codes for CASSLGGGQTTGANVLTF.

The chain joins TRBV4-1 to TRBJ1-5; D unresolved. Germline V gene lookup returns CDR1 MGHRA and CDR2 YSYEKL. The CDR3 extends over 15 amino acids. Trimming removed 3 bases at V and 4 bases at J, with 13 bases between. The CDR3 region is CASSQGGQRNQPQHF. CDR3 nucleotides: TGCGCCAGCAGCCAGGGTGGGCAGAGAAATCAGCCCCAGCATTTT.

The chain joins TRBV2 to TRBJ2-7; D might be TRBD2 (6 bases). The CDR3 contains 12 residues. The germline gives CDR1 SNHLY, CDR2 FYNNEI. Between the trimmed V and J ends, which lost 8 bases and 7 bases, there was a span of 15 bases. The CDR3 bases are TGTGCCAGCTGGGGGGTTCAAGATGAGCAGTACTTC. It encodes CASWGVQDEQYF.

V gene TRBV12-5 combines with J gene TRBJ1-1; D is unresolved. Germline V gene data show CDR1 as LGHNT and CDR2 as FRNRAP. Trimming took off 0 bases at V and 6 bases at J, with 14 bases between the two ends. CDR3 length: 15 amino acids. This chain's CDR3 is CASGLVTGSRSEAFF. CDR3 nucleotide sequence: TGTGCTAGTGGTTTGGTAACTGGTTCTAGGTCTGAAGCTTTCTTT. The full variable domain, its missing parts supplied by reference TRBV12-5 and TRBJ1-1, is DARVTQTPRHKVTEMGQEVTMRCQPILGHNTVFWYRQTMMQGLELLAYFRNRAPLDDSGMPKDRFSAEMPDATLATLKIQPSEPRDSAVYFCASGLVTGSRSEAFFGQGTRLTVV.

The V call is TRBV28, the J call TRBJ2-2; 9 nucleotides align to TRBD2. Germline V lookup: CDR1 MDHEN, CDR2 SYDVKM. The CDR3 length is 14 residues. J was trimmed by 1 base and V by 7 bases; bases with no gene match: 1. Written as DNA, the CDR3 is TGTGCCAGCAAACTAGCGGGGAACACCGGGGAGCTGTTTTTT. It translates to CASKLAGNTGELFF. The full variable domain, completed using reference TRBV28 and TRBJ2-2, is DVKVTQSSRYLVKRTGEKVFLECVQDMDHENMFWYRQDPGLGLRLIYFSYDVKMKEKGDIPEGYSVSREKKERFSLILESASTNQTSMYLCASKLAGNTGELFFGEGSRLTVL.

V usage is TRBV5-4 and J usage is TRBJ1-2, with D perhaps TRBD1 (5 bases). V lost 0 bases and J lost 1, with 13 bases in between. CDR1 and CDR2 (germline): SGHNT, YYREEE (reference sequence). The CDR3 is made up of 16 amino acids. DNA for the CDR3: TGTGCCAGCAGCTTGGGTGGCAGGGTCCATAACTATGGCTACACCTTC. This encodes CASSLGGRVHNYGYTF. Supplemented by reference TRBV5-4 and TRBJ1-2, the full variable domain reads ETGVTQSPTHLIKTRGQQVTLRCSSQSGHNTVSWYQQALGQGPQFIFQYYREEENGRGNFPPRFSGLQFPNYSSELNVNALELDDSALYLCASSLGGRVHNYGYTFGSGTRLTVV.

The chain carries TRBV5-4 and TRBJ2-5; 10 nucleotides agree with TRBD1. The CDR3 has 17 amino acids. Germline CDR1 and CDR2: SGHNT and YYREEE (reference sequence). Germline trimming cut 0 bases from V and 4 bases from J; bases unmatched to any gene: 9. The CDR3 DNA sequence: TGTGCCAGCAGCTTGGCCAGGGGGACAGGGGCGAGAGAGACCCAGTACTTC. It encodes CASSLARGTGARETQYF.

The CDR3 sequence is CASSFDTVNTEAFF. The CDR3 nucleotides are TGTGCCAGCAGCTTTGACACGGTGAACACTGAAGCTTTCTTT. The V call is TRBV7-9, the J call TRBJ1-1, with no clear D. The germline V gene has CDR1 SEHNR and CDR2 FQNEAQ (reference sequence). The CDR3 is made up of 14 amino acids. Trimming took 3 bases from V and 0 from J, leaving 8 bases between them. Together with reference TRBV7-9 and TRBJ1-1, the CDR3 gives the full variable domain: DTGVSQNPRHKITKRGQNVTFRCDPISEHNRLYWYRQTLGQGPEFLTYFQNEAQLEKSRLLSDRFSAERPKGSFSTLEIQRTEQGDSAMYLCASSFDTVNTEAFFGQGTRLTVV.

This clone came up once. The chain recombines TRBV6-5 with TRBJ1-1; D perhaps matches TRBD1 (5 bases). Germline loops: CDR1 MNHEY, CDR2 SVGAGI. CDR3 size: 15 residues. Trimming removed 4 bases at V and 2 bases at J, with 14 bases between. CDR3 nucleotides: TGTGCCAGCAGTTCACACCAGACAGCTAACACTGAAGCTTTCTTT. This translates into CASSSHQTANTEAFF.

This chain links TRBV4-3 with TRBJ1-6; D is unresolved. V was cut by 1 base and J by 4 bases, with 11 bases left in between. CDR3 length: 16 residues. The germline V gene encodes CDR1 LGHNA and CDR2 YSLEER. The CDR3 here is CASSQGDKNYNSPLHF. The CDR3 bases are TGCGCCAGCAGCCAAGGAGACAAGAATTATAATTCACCCCTCCACTTT.

V gene TRBV6-5 combines with J gene TRBJ2-3; D is unresolved. Trimming left V 5 bases short and J 0 bases short, with 12 bases between. This CDR3 spans 15 amino acids. The V gene's germline CDR1 is MNHEY and CDR2 SVGAGI. The CDR3 DNA is TGTGCCAGCAGTCTAAACTACGTAAGCACAGATACGCAGTATTTT. Its protein product is CASSLNYVSTDTQYF.

V gene TRBV28 combines with J gene TRBJ1-2; 8 nucleotides align to TRBD1. The trim removed 3 bases at V and 9 bases at J, leaving 6 bases unmatched. CDR3 size: 13 residues. The germline V gene encodes CDR1 MDHEN and CDR2 SYDVKM. The CDR3 loop is CASSLRQGRSYTF. CDR3 coding DNA: TGTGCCAGCAGTTTGCGACAGGGGAGGAGCTACACCTTC.

The rearrangement links TRBV6-5 to TRBJ2-7, with D hard to call. Per the germline V gene, CDR1 is MNHEY and CDR2 is SVGAGI. This CDR3 spans 15 amino acids. V was shortened by 5 bases and J by 3 bases, with 17 bases between the two germline ends. Here the CDR3 reads CASSQIRSTHYEQYF. In DNA, the CDR3 is TGTGCCAGCAGTCAAATCCGCTCTACCCACTACGAGCAGTACTTC.

V usage is TRBV6-6 and J usage is TRBJ1-2; D perhaps matches TRBD1 (5 bases). The CDR3 loop spans 14 amino acids. Germline lookup yields CDR1 MNHNY and CDR2 SVGAGI (reference sequence). Trimming took 0 bases from V and 3 from J, leaving 8 bases between them. The CDR3 region has the DNA TGTGCCAGCAGTTACTCGGCAGGGCACTATGGCTACACCTTC. Translating it yields CASSYSAGHYGYTF.

The chain employs TRBV19 and TRBJ2-7; TRBD2 might be the D (6 bases). Germline V gene lookup returns CDR1 LNHDA and CDR2 SQIVND (reference sequence). This CDR3 has 15 amino acids. Trimming took 4 bases from V and 2 from J, leaving 15 bases between them. CDR3 bases: TGTGCCAGTAGTACCCGCCGGGGGAAACCCTACGAGCAGTACTTC. Its translation: CASSTRRGKPYEQYF.

The chain joins TRBV5-1 to TRBJ2-3, with TRBD1 identical over 8 bases. The V gene end was trimmed by 4 bases and the J gene end by 2 bases; junction bases not matched to a gene: 6. The CDR3 has 15 amino acids. Germline V gene lookup returns CDR1 SGHRS and CDR2 YFSETQ. The CDR3 DNA reads as TGCGCCAGCAGCAAGACAGGGGCACTCACAGATACGCAGTATTTT. Its protein is CASSKTGALTDTQYF.

The chain joins TRBV7-9 to TRBJ1-2, with 7 bases that match TRBD1. The CDR3 is 17 amino acids. The germline V gene encodes CDR1 SEHNR and CDR2 FQNEAQ (reference sequence). V gave up 5 bases and J gave up 4 bases; unmatched junction bases: 16. DNA for the CDR3: TGTGCCAGCAGCCCAGGCCACCAGGGGGAATTATTCTATGGCTACACCTTC. Protein: CASSPGHQGELFYGYTF.

This chain joins TRBV9 and TRBJ1-2, with a weak D call TRBD1 (6 bases). In germline, CDR1 is SGDLS, CDR2 YYNGEE. The CDR3 totals 15 residues. V lost 3 bases and J 6 bases, leaving 18 bases between the germline ends. CDR3 protein: CASSAVDSSKNGYTF. The CDR3 coding sequence is TGTGCCAGCAGCGCCGTGGACAGCTCTAAAAATGGCTACACCTTC.

This clone has a single count. The V gene is TRBV5-4, the J gene TRBJ2-7, with TRBD2 identical over 12 bases. Germline CDR1 reads SGHNT; CDR2 reads YYREEE (reference sequence). With 1 base clipped from V and 6 bases from J, the junction kept 5 bases outside the gene matches. This CDR3 contains 15 residues. The chain's CDR3 is CASSLMSSGRAEQYF. The CDR3 bases are TGTGCCAGCAGCTTGATGTCTAGCGGGAGGGCCGAGCAGTACTTC.

V gene TRBV6-6 combines with J gene TRBJ1-1; D perhaps matches TRBD1 (5 bases). The length of the CDR3 is 15 residues. In germline, CDR1 is MNHNY, CDR2 SVGAGI (reference sequence). Between the trimmed V and J ends, which lost 5 bases and 1 base, there was a span of 14 bases. The CDR3 region is CASSPPQARNTEAFF. In DNA, the CDR3 is TGTGCCAGCAGTCCTCCACAGGCAAGGAACACTGAAGCTTTCTTT.

The V and J genes are TRBV28 and TRBJ2-1; 9 bases are shared with TRBD2. Looked up from germline, CDR1 is MDHEN and CDR2 is SYDVKM. This CDR3 contains 18 residues. V lost 5 bases and J lost 3; bases outside the gene matches: 14. The CDR3 loop is CASSRVGGSGSIYNEQFF. The CDR3 DNA reads as TGTGCCAGCAGTAGAGTTGGGGGTAGCGGGAGTATCTACAATGAGCAGTTCTTC.

This chain connects TRBV29-1 to TRBJ1-4, with D maybe TRBD1 (6 bases). The germline gives CDR1 SQVTM, CDR2 ANQGSEA. Trimming left V 0 bases short and J 7 bases short, with 15 bases between. The CDR3 runs to 15 residues. The CDR3 DNA is TGCAGCGTTGAAGATCGGTGGGAGGGGGGTGAAAAACTGTTTTTT. This gives the protein CSVEDRWEGGEKLFF. Supplemented by reference TRBV29-1 and TRBJ1-4, the full variable domain reads SAVISQKPSRDICQRGTSLTIQCQVDSQVTMMFWYRQQPGQSLTLIATANQGSEATYESGFVIDKFPISRPNLTFSTLTVSNMSPEDSSIYLCSVEDRWEGGEKLFFGSGTQLSVL.

V and J are TRBV29-1 and TRBJ1-1; no definite D call. V was cut by 4 bases and J by 0 bases, with 9 bases left in between. The CDR3 is 13 amino acids. Germline CDR1 and CDR2: SQVTM and ANQGSEA. In nucleotides, the CDR3 is TGCAGCGTTGTGAGATTAATGAACACTGAAGCTTTCTTT. Protein: CSVVRLMNTEAFF.

V usage is TRBV5-1 and J usage is TRBJ2-5; 8 bases line up with TRBD2. V shed 5 bases and J 5 bases; nucleotides not matched to a gene: 14. This CDR3 has 16 amino acids. Per the germline V gene, CDR1 is SGHRS and CDR2 is YFSETQ. The CDR3 DNA sequence: TGCGCCAGCAGAAAAAGTCGGGGGGGCCGATGGGAGACCCAGTACTTC. Translation gives CASRKSRGGRWETQYF.